The clone carrying this TCR beta chain was observed a few times. TCRdb redid the calling of the 5' RACE reads with MiXCR, one entry per CDR3 protein. The sample includes 30,000 to 35,000 distinct CDR3 sequences, around 6.7% of them seen just once. This record comes from a study of T cells after yellow fever vaccination. This receptor was obtained from a man aged 18 to 29 who received the YFV17D yellow fever vaccine. Material: PBMCs, either bulk or a sorted T-cell subset (CD4+, CD8+, memory, or dextramer-sorted; not recorded which), obtained on the day of the first yellow fever vaccination.

In DNA, the CDR3 is TGTGCCAGCAGCGCAGAAATAGGGTTTACTGGAAACACCATATATTTT. Its protein is CASSAEIGFTGNTIYF. The genes are TRBV3-1 and TRBJ1-3; unclear D gene. The germline V and J ends were trimmed by 5 bases and 2 bases, with 16 bases remaining between them. The CDR3 is 16 amino acids. Germline V CDR1 and CDR2: LGHDT, YNNKEL (reference sequence). The complete variable domain, with remaining parts taken from reference TRBV3-1 and TRBJ1-3, reads DTAVSQTPKYLVTQMGNDKSIKCEQNLGHDTMYWYKQDSKKFLKIMFSYNNKELIINETVPNRFSPKSPDKAHLNLHINSLELGDSAVYFCASSAEIGFTGNTIYFGEGSWLTVV.